This T cell receptor beta chain was observed in a study of T cell changes during pregnancy in multiple sclerosis. Repertoires were generated with immunoSEQ multiplex PCR, while TCRdb's copy carries only in-frame clones and drops some. The sample has 43,000 or so clones, around nine tenths seen once; the top ten hold less than 2%. Between the trimmed V and J ends, which lost 10 bases and 3 bases, there was a span of 18 bases. CDR1 SGHVS and CDR2 FQNEAQ come from the germline V gene. This CDR3 region has 15 residues. The sequences come from peripheral blood, collected in the first trimester of pregnancy. The TCR was taken from a female donor with multiple sclerosis, enrolled in a pregnancy study. The chain is built from TRBV7-8 and TRBJ2-2; no reliable D call. The CDR3 DNA sequence: TGTGCCACCAGGCCGTGGCCTGTTTACACCGGGGAGCTGTTTTTT. This gives the protein CATRPWPVYTGELFF.